This TCR beta chain came from a study of regulatory T cells in long-lasting Graves disease. Findings and caveats of the study: Relative to new patients (around 1,000), persistent patients exhibited greater sharing of public clonotypes (around 3,000).

There are a few counts of this clonotype. Its antigen is not identified. Time point reported: persistent/refractory GD, antithyroid drugs over 5 years with positive TRAb. The authors made the TCR library using RNA they extracted from PBMCs. For TCR beta, libraries came from iRepertoire HTBI primers and Arm-PCR of CDR3 regions. Original processing methods: Identification yielded around 68 TRBV and approximately 13 TRBJ segments across samples. In TCRdb, the multiplex PCR reads were re-called with MiXCR into one record per CDR3 protein. For this entry, the V and J calls and clone size follow TCRdb and not the study's own pipeline. The table records around 400,000 distinct CDR3 sequences, 23% of them present only once. Germline V CDR1 and CDR2: SGHTA, FQGNSA. The CDR3 has 16 amino acids. V was clipped by 1 base and J by 0 bases, with 10 bases between them.

This clonotype was sampled from a female donor with Graves disease. Specimen: peripheral blood mononuclear cells (PBMCs), collected when the disease was refractory, from a patient treated with antithyroid drugs. The chain combines TRBV7-2 with TRBJ2-4; TRBD2 might be the D (5 bases). CDR3 sequence reads: CASSLGGSLAKNIQYF. The CDR3 nucleotides are TGTGCCAGCAGCTTAGGAGGGAGTCTAGCCAAAAACATTCAGTACTTC.